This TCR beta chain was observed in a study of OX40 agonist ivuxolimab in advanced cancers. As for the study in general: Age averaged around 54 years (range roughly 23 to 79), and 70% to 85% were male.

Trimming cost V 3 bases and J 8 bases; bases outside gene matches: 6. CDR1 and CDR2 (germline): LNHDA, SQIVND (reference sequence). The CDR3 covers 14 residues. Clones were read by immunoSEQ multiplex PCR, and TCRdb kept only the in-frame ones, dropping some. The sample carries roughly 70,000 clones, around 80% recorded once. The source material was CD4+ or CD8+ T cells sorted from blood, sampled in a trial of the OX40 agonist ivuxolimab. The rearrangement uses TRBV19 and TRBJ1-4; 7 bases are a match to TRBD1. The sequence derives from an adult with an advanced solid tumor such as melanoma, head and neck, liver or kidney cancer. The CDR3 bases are TGTGCCAGTAGTATGGGGACAGTCGAGGAAAAACTGTTTTTT. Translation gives CASSMGTVEEKLFF. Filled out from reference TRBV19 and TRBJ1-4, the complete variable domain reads DGGITQSPKYLFRKEGQNVTLSCEQNLNHDAMYWYRQDPGQGLRLIYYSQIVNDFQKGDIAEGYSVSREKKESFPLTVTSAQKNPTAFYLCASSMGTVEEKLFFGSGTQLSVL.